The rows below give T cell receptor beta chains drawn from one sample of a study of T cell responses to AZD1222 COVID-19 vaccine. Data came from immunoSEQ multiplex PCR; TCRdb stores just in-frame clones and leaves some out. This sample has roughly 140,000 clones, with approximately 90% found just once. Here the sequenced sample was peripheral blood, taken 28 days after the second AZD1222 dose. These receptors were taken from an adult who received the AZD1222 COVID-19 vaccine. Each CDR3 is given with its conserved first and last residue. Fields, in order: D gene, J gene, clone size, V gene, CDR3 DNA, CDR3 protein. A D gene is named only where the DNA matches it firmly. Only part of the rows carry a size: once, few, many, or a class if the clone is expanded.

NA	TRBJ2-5	NA	TRBV30	TGTGCCTGGAATGGGTACCAAGAGACCCAGTACTTC	CAWNGYQETQYF
TRBD1	TRBJ1-1	NA	TRBV30	TGTGCCTGGACAGGGGGCAACACTGAAGCTTTCTTT	CAWTGGNTEAFF
NA	TRBJ1-2	NA	TRBV2	TGTGCCAGCAGTCCCGCCGGGACGGTCAACTATGGCTACACCTTC	CASSPAGTVNYGYTF
TRBD1	TRBJ1-3	NA	TRBV7-9	TGTGCCAGCAGCGACAGGGAGGCAACTGGAAACACCATATATTTT	CASSDREATGNTIYF
TRBD1	TRBJ1-1	NA	TRBV11-2	TGTGCCAGCAGCTGGGACAGGGTGAACACTGAAGCTTTCTTT	CASSWDRVNTEAFF
NA	TRBJ2-2	NA	TRBV30	TGTGCCTGGATTAACGGGAACACCGGGGAGCTGTTTTTT	CAWINGNTGELFF
NA	TRBJ2-7	NA	TRBV11-3	TGTGCCAGCAGCTTAGATCGGTTGGGAGAGCAGTACTTC	CASSLDRLGEQYF
NA	TRBJ1-4	few	TRBV6-5	TGTGCCAGCAGTTACTTAGGAGGTGAAAAACTGTTTTTT	CASSYLGGEKLFF
TRBD1	TRBJ1-3	NA	TRBV19	TGTGCCAGTAGTTCGAAGGACAGGTCCTCCTCTGGAAACACCATATATTTT	CASSSKDRSSSGNTIYF
NA	TRBJ1-2	NA	TRBV2	TGTGCCAGCAGTGATGAAGGCTCGGTAAGCTTCGGGAATGGCTACACCTTC	CASSDEGSVSFGNGYTF
TRBD1	TRBJ1-4	NA	TRBV19	TGTGCCAATTACGGGACAGGGATCATCTCAACTAATGAAAAACTGTTTTTT	CANYGTGIISTNEKLFF
TRBD1	TRBJ2-7	NA	TRBV3-1/TRBV3-2	TGTGCCAGCAGCCAAGATATTGGGACAGTCTACGAGCAGTACTTC	CASSQDIGTVYEQYF
NA	TRBJ1-2	NA	TRBV6-5	TGTGCCAGCGGCCCACAGGGCCTCTATGGCTACACCTTC	CASGPQGLYGYTF
TRBD1	TRBJ2-5	NA	TRBV6-5	TGTGCCAGCAGCCAACTACAGGGGGCGGAGACCCAGTACTTC	CASSQLQGAETQYF
TRBD2	TRBJ2-7	NA	TRBV13	TGTGCCAGCAGGCAAACTAGCGGGAGCTCCTACGAGCAGTACTTC	CASRQTSGSSYEQYF
TRBD2	TRBJ2-7	NA	TRBV18	TGTGCCAGCTCCGGAAGCGGGAATGGCGAGCAGTACTTC	CASSGSGNGEQYF
NA	TRBJ1-1	NA	TRBV29-1	TGCAGCGGAGGACCGGACGGCAAGTTCATGAACACTGAAGCTTTCTTT	CSGGPDGKFMNTEAFF
NA	TRBJ1-2	NA	TRBV18	TGTGCCAGCTCACCGTCGACCTCAGGGTACTATGGCTACACCTTC	CASSPSTSGYYGYTF
TRBD1	TRBJ1-5	NA	TRBV4-1	TGCGCCAGCAGCCAGGAACAGGGGTTAAGCAATCAGCCCCAGCATTTT	CASSQEQGLSNQPQHF
NA	TRBJ1-1	few	TRBV6-1	TGTGCCAGCAGTGAAGCGCAAGACAGGTTCCCTGAAGCTTTCTTT	CASSEAQDRFPEAFF
NA	TRBJ1-1	once	TRBV7-2	TGTGCCAGCAGCTTAGGCACTGAAGCTTTCTTT	CASSLGTEAFF
NA	TRBJ2-7	once	TRBV27	TGTGCCAGCAGTGCCACACTCGGCAATGGCTACGAGCAGTACTTC	CASSATLGNGYEQYF
NA	TRBJ1-1	NA	TRBV6-5	TGTGCCAGCACTTATCACAGCCTAAACACTGAAGCTTTCTTT	CASTYHSLNTEAFF
TRBD1	TRBJ1-1	NA	TRBV5-1	TGCGCCAGCAGCTGGACAGGGTCGAGGGACACTGAAGCTTTCTTT	CASSWTGSRDTEAFF
NA	TRBJ2-3	NA	TRBV6-1	TGTGCCAGCAGTGAAGGATTGGCCCCAGATACGCAGTATTTT	CASSEGLAPDTQYF
NA	TRBJ1-1	NA	TRBV6-4	TGTGCCAGCAGTGACTCGCAAAACACTGAAGCTTTCTTT	CASSDSQNTEAFF
TRBD1	TRBJ1-5	once	TRBV5-1	TGCGCCAGCAGCGTGGACAGGGCCTCAGGACAGCCCCAGCATTTT	CASSVDRASGQPQHF
NA	TRBJ1-1	NA	TRBV4-1	TGCGCCAGCAGCCAAGATTGGGGCAGTGGAGCTTTCTTT	CASSQDWGSGAFF
NA	TRBJ1-4	NA	TRBV9	TGTGCCAGCAGCTCAGCGCCGAATGAAAAACTGTTTTTT	CASSSAPNEKLFF
TRBD2	TRBJ2-1	NA	TRBV12-3/TRBV12-4	TGTGCCAGCAGTTCGGGGGGTATCGGTGAGCAGTTCTTC	CASSSGGIGEQFF
NA	TRBJ2-1	NA	TRBV5-4	TGTGCCAGCAGCCCCCCGACCGAGTACAATGAGCAGTTCTTC	CASSPPTEYNEQFF
NA	TRBJ2-3	NA	TRBV19	TGTGCCAGTAGTGCCGGGAGCACAGATACGCAGTATTTT	CASSAGSTDTQYF
NA	TRBJ1-3	NA	TRBV30	TGTGCCTTCGTCCACTCTGGAAACACCATATATTTT	CAFVHSGNTIYF
TRBD1	TRBJ1-1	once	TRBV5-6	TGTGCCAGCAGCTACCTCCGGGACAGGGGTGTTGAGACTGAAGCTTTCTTT	CASSYLRDRGVETEAFF
TRBD1	TRBJ1-3	NA	TRBV19	TGTGCCAGTAGTACCCAGGGGGCCAGCTCTGGAAACACCATATATTTT	CASSTQGASSGNTIYF
TRBD1	TRBJ1-1	NA	TRBV7-8	TGTGCCAGCAGCCCCCGGCCCGGGACAGTGAACACTGAAGCTTTCTTT	CASSPRPGTVNTEAFF
TRBD1	TRBJ2-3	few	TRBV15	TGTGCCACCAGCAGAGACAGACAGGGAACAGATACGCAGTATTTT	CATSRDRQGTDTQYF
TRBD1	TRBJ2-2	NA	TRBV4-2	TGTGCCAGCAGCCAAGACCCGGGACAGGGCTTCACCGGGGAGCTGTTTTTT	CASSQDPGQGFTGELFF
TRBD1	TRBJ1-5	once	TRBV2	TGTGCCAGCAGTAAACAGGGGGCAAGCAATCAGCCCCAGCATTTT	CASSKQGASNQPQHF
NA	TRBJ1-4	NA	TRBV2	TGTGCCAGCAGACAAGAGGGGAGAACTAATGAAAAACTGTTTTTT	CASRQEGRTNEKLFF
NA	TRBJ2-7	NA	TRBV2	TGTGCCAGCAGTGCCAGCAGGAGCGAGCAGTACTTC	CASSASRSEQYF